This entry lists 4 T cell receptor beta chains sequenced from one sample in a study of regulatory T cells in long-lasting Graves disease. The time point here: persistent/refractory GD, antithyroid drugs over 5 years with positive TRAb. The TCR library was prepared using RNA isolated from PBMCs. Library construction for TCR beta used iRepertoire HTBI primers and Arm-PCR of CDR3 regions. Using its own MiXCR run on the multiplex PCR reads, TCRdb lists one record per CDR3 protein. Here the sample spans about 430,000 distinct CDR3 sequences, 21% being singletons. Sequences were derived from peripheral blood mononuclear cells (PBMCs), sampled when the disease was refractory, from a patient treated with antithyroid drugs. All receptors come from a female donor with Graves disease.

This rearrangement joins TRBV28 to TRBJ2-7; TRBD1 matches at 7 bases. The CDR3 consists of 16 residues. The germline gives CDR1 MDHEN, CDR2 SYDVKM. Trimming took 6 bases from V and 2 from J; bases not matched to a gene: 13. CDR3 sequence (DNA): TGTGCCAGCAGCCCAACTACCGGGACAGCCGCCTACGAGCAGTACTTC. Translation gives CASSPTTGTAAYEQYF.

The table lists this clonotype with many counts. The rearrangement joins TRBV12-3 or TRBV12-4 to TRBJ2-2; D assignment may be TRBD1 or TRBD2 (6 bases each). The CDR3 length is 16 residues. The V end lost 7 bases, the J end lost 4 bases, and 19 bases lay between the germline ends. The DNA for the CDR3 is TGTGCCAGCACCGTCGGGGGCGGACGGGGCACCGGGGAGCTGTTTTTT. It translates to CASTVGGGRGTGELFF.

This clonotype was detected only a few times. The chain carries TRBV30 and TRBJ2-7; no definite D call. Trimming shortened V by 1 base and J by 4 bases, and 5 bases separated the two germline ends. The germline V gene has CDR1 GTSNPN and CDR2 SVGIG (reference sequence). This CDR3 contains 11 residues. The CDR3 DNA reads TGTGCCTGGAGTGATACTTACGAGCAGTACTTC. Translated, it gives CAWSDTYEQYF.

The rearrangement uses TRBV5-1 and TRBJ2-7, with 7 bases identical to TRBD1. This CDR3 comprises 14 residues. Unmatched junction bases numbered 5, after V lost 0 bases and J lost 5 bases. CDR1 SGHRS and CDR2 YFSETQ come from the germline V gene. CDR3 residues: CASSLEGAEDEQYF. The CDR3 region has the DNA TGCGCCAGCAGCTTGGAGGGGGCGGAGGACGAGCAGTACTTC.